What follows describes a single T cell receptor beta chain. Its antigen is unknown. This entry is derived from a study of OX40 agonist ivuxolimab in advanced cancers. On the study more broadly: Patient treatment consisted of intravenous ivuxolimab administration every 2 weeks at 0.01 to 10 mg/kg. The mean age was approximately 56 years, ranging from about 20 to 90, with around four fifths of participants male.

Blood specimens came from baseline, cycle 4 day 1, and cycle 7 day 1. Study results and caveats: At 0.1 to 3.0 mg/kg and by week 6, clonal expansion occurred in CD4+ and CD8+ blood T cells.

Method: immunoSEQ multiplex PCR; TCRdb's copy keeps in-frame clones and lacks some. The table has under 80,000 clones, 93% seen once; the top ten hold 6.2%. Germline V CDR1 and CDR2: MDHEN, SYDVKM. V lost 6 bases, J lost 2 bases, and 14 bases lay in between. The CDR3 is 14 amino acids. This clonotype originated in an adult with an advanced solid tumor such as melanoma, head and neck, liver or kidney cancer. The chain employs TRBV28 and TRBJ2-7; weak D call: TRBD2 (7 bases). Sample: CD4+ or CD8+ T cells sorted from blood, taken in a trial of the OX40 agonist ivuxolimab. The DNA for the CDR3 is TGTGCCAGCAGCGTGGGGGGGCACGCCTACGAGCAGTACTTC. As protein: CASSVGGHAYEQYF.